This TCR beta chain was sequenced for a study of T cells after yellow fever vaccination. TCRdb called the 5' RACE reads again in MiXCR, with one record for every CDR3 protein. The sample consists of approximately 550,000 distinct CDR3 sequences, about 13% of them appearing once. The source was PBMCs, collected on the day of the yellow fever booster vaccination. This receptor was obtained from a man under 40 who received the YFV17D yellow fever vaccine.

The DNA for the CDR3 is TGTGCCAGCAGCCAAGCCGGGACCGCCTCCGAGCAGTACTTC. This encodes CASSQAGTASEQYF. V usage is TRBV3-1 and J usage is TRBJ2-7; either TRBD1 or TRBD2 may fit D (5 bases each). This CDR3 comprises 14 residues. Per the germline V gene, CDR1 is LGHDT and CDR2 is YNNKEL (reference sequence). Trimming removed 1 base from V and 6 bases from J, with 13 bases in between.